The following is a T cell receptor beta chain sequence with its context. Time point denoted: week 3, after first cycle of checkpoint inhibitor. This record belongs to a study of blood T cell dynamics during melanoma immunotherapy. This table comes from immunoSEQ multiplex PCR, and its TCRdb copy is limited to in-frame clones, with some not included. Altogether more than 13,000 clones are present, 90% to 95% being singletons, with the ten largest covering about 0.85%. Looked up from germline, CDR1 is SGHDT and CDR2 is YYEEEE. CDR3 length: 13 residues. The V gene lost 4 bases and the J gene lost 10 bases, with 17 bases spanning the gap.

The V gene is TRBV5-6, the J gene TRBJ1-1; D uncertain. This receptor was identified in a human donor with melanoma. The sequencing here drew on blood, taken from a patient treated with checkpoint blockade. The CDR3 spells CASSHIDPTLAFF. The CDR3 region has the DNA TGTGCCAGCAGCCACATAGACCCGACTTTAGCTTTCTTT.